The source of this TCR beta chain is a study of T cells in Graves' hyperthyroidism and ophthalmopathy. Study details: Peripheral blood specimens were obtained at initial diagnosis, prior to any treatment.

Ophthalmopathy in the patients scored at least 3 on Clinical Activity Score and at least 4 on NOSPECS grade, lasting under 3 months. Germline V lookup: CDR1 SGHTA, CDR2 FQGNSA. The CDR3 contains 16 residues. Trimming removed 3 bases at V and 0 bases at J, with 9 bases between. Broader study findings: A model built on 13 V-J features separated ophthalmopathy from stable hyperthyroidism.

TCR beta CDR3 sequences were amplified from RNA transcripts. TCR CDR3 regions were first amplified by RT-PCR with HTBI primers. TCRdb called the multiplex PCR reads again in MiXCR, with one record for every CDR3 protein. In the table there are almost 500,000 distinct CDR3 sequences, around a fifth of which are singletons. This clonotype turned up a few times. Its antigen is as yet unknown. The sequence came from a woman in her 70s with Graves' ophthalmopathy. The sequencing sample was made of blood. The chain is built from TRBV7-2 and TRBJ2-6; no definite D call. The CDR3 here is CASSFPIGSGANVLTF. In nucleotides, the CDR3 is TGTGCCAGCAGCTTTCCGATTGGCTCTGGGGCCAACGTCCTGACTTTC.